This TCR beta chain comes out of a study of glioma-infiltrating T cells after dendritic cell vaccination. As for the study in general: Three intradermal dendritic cell vaccine injections were given every two weeks.

Sequencing used immunoSEQ multiplex PCR; TCRdb keeps in-frame clones, though not all of them. The sample contains tens of thousands of clones, about 80% of which appear only once. This specimen was blood, taken before dendritic cell vaccination. The receptor comes from a human donor with glioblastoma.

CDR3 nucleotide sequence: TGCGCCAGCAGCCTGGGACTAGCGGGGGCGTTCACGGATACGCAGTATTTT. It specifies CASSLGLAGAFTDTQYF. The rearrangement joins TRBV5-1 to TRBJ2-3, with TRBD2 matching over 14 bases. The germline CDR1 and CDR2 sequences are SGHRS and YFSETQ. J lost 6 bases, V lost 4 bases, and 10 bases had no gene match. The CDR3 totals 17 residues.